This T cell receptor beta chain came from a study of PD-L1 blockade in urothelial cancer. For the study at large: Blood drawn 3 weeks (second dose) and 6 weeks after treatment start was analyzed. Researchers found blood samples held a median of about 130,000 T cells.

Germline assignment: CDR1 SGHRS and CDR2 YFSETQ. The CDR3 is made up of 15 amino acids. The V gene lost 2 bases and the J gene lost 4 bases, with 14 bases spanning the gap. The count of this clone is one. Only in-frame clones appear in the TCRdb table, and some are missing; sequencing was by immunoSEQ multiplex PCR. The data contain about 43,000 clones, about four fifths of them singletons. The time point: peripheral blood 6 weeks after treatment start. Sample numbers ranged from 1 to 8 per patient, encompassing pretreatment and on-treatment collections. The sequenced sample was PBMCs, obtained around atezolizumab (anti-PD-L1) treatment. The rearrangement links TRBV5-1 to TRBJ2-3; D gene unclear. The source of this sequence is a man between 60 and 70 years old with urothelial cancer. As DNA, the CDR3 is TGCGCCAGCAGCTTCGGCGGCTCGAGGCCAGATACGCAGTATTTT. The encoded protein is CASSFGGSRPDTQYF.